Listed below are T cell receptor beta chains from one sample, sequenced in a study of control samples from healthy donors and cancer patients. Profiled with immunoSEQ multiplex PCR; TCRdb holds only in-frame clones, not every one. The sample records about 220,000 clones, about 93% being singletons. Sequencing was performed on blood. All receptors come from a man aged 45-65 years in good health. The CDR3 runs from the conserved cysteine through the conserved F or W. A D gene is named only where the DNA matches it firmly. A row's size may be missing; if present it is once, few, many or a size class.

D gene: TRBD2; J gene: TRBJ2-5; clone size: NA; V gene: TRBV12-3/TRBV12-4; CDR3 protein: CASRGGEETQYF; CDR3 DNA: TGTGCCAGCAGGGGGGGGGAGGAGACCCAGTACTTC
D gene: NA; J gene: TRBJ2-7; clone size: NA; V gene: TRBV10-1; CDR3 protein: CASSDLLSYEQYF; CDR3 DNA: TGCGCCAGCAGTGACCTTTTATCCTACGAGCAGTACTTC
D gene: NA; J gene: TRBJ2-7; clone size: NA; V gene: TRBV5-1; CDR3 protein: CASSPGHPYEQYF; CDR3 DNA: TGCGCCAGCAGCCCCGGACATCCCTACGAGCAGTACTTC
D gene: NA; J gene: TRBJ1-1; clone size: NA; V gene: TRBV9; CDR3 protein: CASSPNSGTEAFF; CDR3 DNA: TGTGCCAGCAGCCCAAACAGCGGGACTGAAGCTTTCTTT
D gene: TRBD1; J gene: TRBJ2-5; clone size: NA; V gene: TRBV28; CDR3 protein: CASSLVDRSQETQYF; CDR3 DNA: TGTGCCAGCAGTTTAGTGGACAGGAGTCAAGAGACCCAGTACTTC
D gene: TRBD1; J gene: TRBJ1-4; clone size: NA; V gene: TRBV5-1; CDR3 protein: CASSSGTEEEKLFF; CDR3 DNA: TGCGCCAGCAGCAGCGGGACAGAGGAGGAAAAACTGTTTTTT
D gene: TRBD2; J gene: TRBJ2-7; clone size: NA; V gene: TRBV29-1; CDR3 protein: CSVETSGYEQYF; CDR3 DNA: TGCAGCGTTGAAACTAGCGGCTACGAGCAGTACTTC
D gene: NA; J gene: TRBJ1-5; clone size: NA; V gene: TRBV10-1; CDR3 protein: CASSESNQPQHF; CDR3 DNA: TGCGCCAGCAGTGAGTCGAATCAGCCCCAGCATTTT
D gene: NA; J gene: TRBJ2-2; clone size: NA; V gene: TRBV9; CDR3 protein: CASSAAANTGELFF; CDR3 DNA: TGTGCCAGCAGCGCGGCCGCGAACACCGGGGAGCTGTTTTTT
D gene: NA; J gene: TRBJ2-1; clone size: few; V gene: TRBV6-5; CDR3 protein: CASRLQGTYNEQFF; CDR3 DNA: TGTGCCAGCAGACTTCAGGGCACCTACAATGAGCAGTTCTTC